This T cell receptor (beta chain) was captured by sequencing in a study of spatial heterogeneity in lung cancer. As for the study in general: As counted in raw reads, each unique TCR and UMI combination appeared more than ten times on average.

As for time point: sample taken at primary tumor resection. TCRdb re-called the 5' RACE reads with MiXCR, one entry per CDR3 protein. Here the sample spans about 92,000 distinct CDR3 sequences, 12% being singletons. This CDR3 is built from 17 residues. V was clipped by 2 bases and J by 0 bases; unmatched bases: 3. Germline V CDR1 and CDR2: KGHSH, LQKENI. Sequenced material: PBMCs, taken at surgery. This chain uses TRBV18 with TRBJ2-5; 13 nucleotides agree with TRBD2. This receptor was identified in a male donor with early-stage non-small cell lung cancer. DNA of the CDR3: TGTGCCAGCTCACCAAGCGGACTAGCGGGGGACCAAGAGACCCAGTACTTC. It yields the protein CASSPSGLAGDQETQYF.